This T cell receptor beta chain was recovered during a study of T cell responses to AZD1222 COVID-19 vaccine. The study's findings and limits: Samples come after the peak T cell response, not at day 14. In a largely white British group with more females than males, clonal diversity was possibly underestimated.

Repertoires were generated with immunoSEQ multiplex PCR, while TCRdb's copy carries only in-frame clones and drops some. The data hold about 99,000 clones, with around nine tenths observed a single time. The CDR3 consists of 15 residues. The V gene end was trimmed by 5 bases and the J gene end by 0 bases; junction bases not matched to a gene: 6. In this sample, this clone turned up once. Its antigen is as yet unknown. The gene calls are TRBV23-1 and TRBJ1-2; 7 bases are a match to TRBD1. TRBV23-1 has ORF status, its function being uncertain. The source is an adult who received the MenACWY meningococcal vaccine as a control. This specimen was peripheral blood, taken 28 days after the second dose of the MenACWY control vaccine. Here the CDR3 reads CASSIRDSANYGYTF. Here the CDR3 DNA reads TGCGCCAGCAGTATCCGGGACAGCGCTAACTATGGCTACACCTTC.